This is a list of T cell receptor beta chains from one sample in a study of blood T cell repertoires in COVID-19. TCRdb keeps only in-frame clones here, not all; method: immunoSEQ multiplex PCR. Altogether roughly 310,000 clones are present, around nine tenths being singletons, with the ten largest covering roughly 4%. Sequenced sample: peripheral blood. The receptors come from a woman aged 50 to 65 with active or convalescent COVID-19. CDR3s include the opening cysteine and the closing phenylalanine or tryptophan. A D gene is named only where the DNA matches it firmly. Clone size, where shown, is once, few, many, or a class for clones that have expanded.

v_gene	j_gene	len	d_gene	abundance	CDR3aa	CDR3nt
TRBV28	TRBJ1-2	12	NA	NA	CASRQLNYGYTF	TGTGCCAGCAGACAGCTAAACTATGGCTACACCTTC
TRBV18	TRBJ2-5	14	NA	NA	CASSPRARGETQYF	TGTGCCAGCTCACCAAGGGCTAGGGGAGAGACCCAGTACTTC
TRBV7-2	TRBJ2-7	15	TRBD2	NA	CASSASGRALGEQYF	TGTGCCAGCAGCGCTAGCGGGAGGGCCTTGGGCGAGCAGTACTTC
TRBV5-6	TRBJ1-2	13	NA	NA	CASSPGGSYGYTF	TGTGCCAGCAGCCCCGGGGGGTCTTATGGCTACACCTTC
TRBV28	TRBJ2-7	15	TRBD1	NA	CASSLWAGGTYEQYF	TGTGCCAGCAGTTTATGGGCAGGGGGCACCTACGAGCAGTACTTC
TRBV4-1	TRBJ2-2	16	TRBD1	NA	CASSPEGQGNTGELFF	TGCGCCAGCAGCCCCGAGGGACAGGGAAACACCGGGGAGCTGTTTTTT
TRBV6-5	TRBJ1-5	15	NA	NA	CASRETGGSYQPQHF	TGTGCCAGCAGAGAGACAGGTGGATCGTATCAGCCCCAGCATTTT
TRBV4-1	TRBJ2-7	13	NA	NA	CASSLQGGYEQYF	TGCGCCAGCAGTCTACAGGGGGGGTACGAGCAGTACTTC
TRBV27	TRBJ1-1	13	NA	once	CASSFAGATEAFF	TGTGCCAGCAGTTTTGCAGGGGCTACTGAAGCTTTCTTT
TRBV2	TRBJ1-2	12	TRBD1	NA	CASSTGVYGYTF	TGTGCCAGCAGTACAGGGGTCTATGGCTACACCTTC
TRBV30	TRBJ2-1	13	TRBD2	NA	CAWSGLAGSRQFF	TGTGCCTGGAGTGGACTAGCGGGGTCTCGGCAGTTCTTC
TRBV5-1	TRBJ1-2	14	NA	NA	CASSSIDRNYGYTF	TGCGCCAGCAGCAGTATAGACAGGAACTATGGCTACACCTTC
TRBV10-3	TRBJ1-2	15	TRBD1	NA	CAISVTGQDLDGYTF	TGTGCCATCAGTGTAACCGGACAGGATCTCGATGGCTACACCTTC
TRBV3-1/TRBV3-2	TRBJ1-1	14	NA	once	CASSQAGFETEAFF	TGTGCCAGCAGCCAAGCGGGATTTGAGACTGAAGCTTTCTTT
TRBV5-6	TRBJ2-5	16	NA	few	CASSLGTGAIQETQYF	TGTGCCAGCAGCTTGGGAACGGGAGCGATCCAAGAGACCCAGTACTTC
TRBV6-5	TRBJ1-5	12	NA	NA	CASKWLLEPQHF	TGTGCCAGCAAGTGGCTCCTGGAGCCCCAGCATTTT
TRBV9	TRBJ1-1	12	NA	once	CASSEGDTEAFF	TGTGCCAGCAGCGAGGGGGACACTGAAGCTTTCTTT
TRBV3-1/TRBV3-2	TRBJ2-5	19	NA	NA	CASSSLPSKARGPKRTQYF	TGTGCCAGCAGCTCGCTACCCTCAAAGGCGCGGGGTCCTAAGAGGACCCAGTACTTC
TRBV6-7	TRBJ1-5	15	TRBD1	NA	CASRRLRTGNQPQHF	TGTGCCAGCAGACGACTACGGACAGGGAACCAGCCCCAGCATTTT
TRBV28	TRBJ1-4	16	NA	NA	CASSGTSILDNEKLFF	TGTGCCAGCTCGGGAACGTCCATCCTTGATAATGAAAAACTGTTTTTT
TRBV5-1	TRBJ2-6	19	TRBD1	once	CASSAGTAYFGSGANVLTF	TGCGCCAGCAGCGCCGGGACAGCGTACTTCGGCTCTGGGGCCAACGTCCTGACTTTC
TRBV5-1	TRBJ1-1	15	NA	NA	CASSITGTRETEAFF	TGCGCCAGCAGCATTACCGGGACACGTGAAACTGAAGCTTTCTTT
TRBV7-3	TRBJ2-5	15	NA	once	CASSSNSGGQETQYF	TGTGCCAGCAGCTCAAACTCCGGGGGTCAAGAGACCCAGTACTTC
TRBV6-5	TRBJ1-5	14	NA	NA	CASRPGRVDQPQHF	TGTGCCAGCCGCCCAGGGAGGGTCGACCAGCCCCAGCATTTT
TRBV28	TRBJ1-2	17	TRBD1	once	CASSLAGQAFGGYGYTF	TGTGCCAGCAGTTTAGCGGGACAGGCCTTTGGGGGCTATGGCTACACCTTC
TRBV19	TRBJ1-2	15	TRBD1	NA	CASSSQGDLNYGYTF	TGTGCCAGTAGTTCGCAGGGGGACCTTAACTATGGCTACACCTTC
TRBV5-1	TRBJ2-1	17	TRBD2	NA	CASSRTSGDYAYNEQFF	TGCGCCAGCAGCCGGACTAGCGGGGACTATGCCTACAATGAGCAGTTCTTC
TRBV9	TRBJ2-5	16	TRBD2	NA	CASSVARLAGQETQYF	TGTGCCAGCAGCGTAGCTAGACTAGCGGGGCAAGAGACCCAGTACTTC
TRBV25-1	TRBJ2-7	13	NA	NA	CASSGTGSEEQYF	TGTGCCAGCAGTGGAACAGGGTCGGAAGAGCAGTACTTC
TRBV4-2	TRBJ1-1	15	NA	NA	CASSQETAMNTEAFF	TGTGCCAGCAGCCAGGAGACAGCAATGAACACTGAAGCTTTCTTT
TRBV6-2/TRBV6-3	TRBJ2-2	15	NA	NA	CASSIFRYSTGELFF	TGTGCCAGCAGTATCTTCCGTTATAGCACCGGGGAGCTGTTTTTT
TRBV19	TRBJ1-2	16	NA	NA	CASRKITGNPNYGYTF	TGTGCCAGTAGGAAAATTACAGGGAACCCTAACTATGGCTACACCTTC
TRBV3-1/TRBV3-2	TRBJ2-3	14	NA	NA	CASSQDEGTDTQYF	TGTGCCAGCAGCCAAGATGAGGGCACAGATACGCAGTATTTT
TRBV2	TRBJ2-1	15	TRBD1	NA	CASSRDRGSYNEQFF	TGTGCCAGCAGTCGGGACAGGGGTTCCTACAATGAGCAGTTCTTC
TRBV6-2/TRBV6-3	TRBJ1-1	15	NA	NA	CASSSRGRANTEAFF	TGTGCCAGCAGTAGCCGGGGGAGGGCGAACACTGAAGCTTTCTTT
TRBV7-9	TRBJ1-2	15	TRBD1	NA	CASSFSGTGGHGYTF	TGTGCCAGCAGCTTCTCCGGGACAGGGGGGCATGGCTACACCTTC
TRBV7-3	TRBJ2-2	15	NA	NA	CASSSGLPNTGELFF	TGTGCCAGCAGCTCGGGACTCCCGAACACCGGGGAGCTGTTTTTT
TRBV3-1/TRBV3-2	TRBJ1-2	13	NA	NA	CASSQEARRGYTF	TGTGCCAGCAGCCAAGAAGCTAGACGGGGCTACACCTTC
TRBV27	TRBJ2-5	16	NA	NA	CASSLLGQGGPETQYF	TGTGCCAGCAGTTTACTAGGACAGGGAGGGCCAGAGACCCAGTACTTC
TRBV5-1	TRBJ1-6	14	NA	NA	CASSLETANSPLHF	TGCGCCAGCAGCTTGGAGACAGCCAATTCACCCCTCCACTTT
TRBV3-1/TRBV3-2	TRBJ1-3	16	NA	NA	CASSCSRAIPENTIYF	TGTGCCAGCAGTTGCTCCCGAGCGATTCCGGAAAACACCATATATTTT
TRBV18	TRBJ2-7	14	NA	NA	CASSPPGQHYEQYF	TGTGCCAGCTCACCGCCGGGACAACACTACGAGCAGTACTTC
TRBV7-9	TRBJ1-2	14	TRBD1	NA	CASSSTGGRHGYTF	TGTGCCAGCAGCTCTACAGGGGGCAGGCATGGCTACACCTTC